This record covers a single TCR beta chain. The antigen remains undetermined. The data derive from a study of beta chain features in type 1 diabetes. Study-level points and caveats: TCRB CDR3s were moderately but significantly shorter in Type 1 diabetes patients in all four CD4+ subsets. Whatever favoring of shorter templates PCR might show would apply equally to patients and controls.

Each of the sorted populations had a purity greater than 95%. This CDR3 region has 15 residues. Germline CDR1 SEHNR, CDR2 FQNEAQ (reference sequence). V dropped 6 bases and J dropped 4 bases, with 18 bases sitting between them. Investigators reverse transcribed all isolated RNA, so they sequenced expressed TCRB transcripts. Sequencing used immunoSEQ multiplex PCR; TCRdb keeps in-frame clones, though not all of them. The sample holds about 710,000 clones; roughly 13% are singletons and the top ten take approximately 0.039%. The TCR originated in a man aged 18 to 30 with type 1 diabetes. The specimen was naive CD4+ T cells from blood. The chain carries TRBV7-9 and TRBJ1-2, with D perhaps matching TRBD1 (5 bases). The CDR3, as DNA: TGTGCCAGCAGTTTGGACTTACAGGAAGCCTATGGCTACACCTTC. Its protein is CASSLDLQEAYGYTF.